The T cell receptor beta chain under discussion was sequenced for a study of cytomegalovirus exposure and HLA in healthy donors. This clone has just a few counts. PCR primers comprised 60 Vbeta and 13 Jbeta primers. Sequencing used immunoSEQ multiplex PCR; TCRdb keeps in-frame clones, though not all of them. Among 95,000 to 150,000 clones listed, 80% to 85% were seen once. Germline CDR1 and CDR2: SGHAT and FQNNGV. The CDR3 totals 15 residues. Trimming removed 4 bases from V and 1 base from J; junction bases left unmatched: 5. V usage is TRBV11-2 and J usage is TRBJ2-3; 7 nucleotides match TRBD1. The origin of this receptor is a man between 25 and 39 years old in good health and CMV-seronegative. The sequencing input was PBMCs. For the CDR3, the DNA is TGTGCCAGCAGCTCCATGAGGGGGCGCACAGATACGCAGTATTTT. Its translation is CASSSMRGRTDTQYF.